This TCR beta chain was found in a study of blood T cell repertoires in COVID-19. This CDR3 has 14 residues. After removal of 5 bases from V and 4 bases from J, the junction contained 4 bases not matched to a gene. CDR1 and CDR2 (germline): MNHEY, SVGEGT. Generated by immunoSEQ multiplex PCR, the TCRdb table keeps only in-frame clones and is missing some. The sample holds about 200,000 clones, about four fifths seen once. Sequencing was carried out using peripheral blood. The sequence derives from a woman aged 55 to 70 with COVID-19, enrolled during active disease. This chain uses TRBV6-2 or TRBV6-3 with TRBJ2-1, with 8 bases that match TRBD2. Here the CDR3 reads CASSPTSGYNEQFF. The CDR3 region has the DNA TGTGCCAGCAGTCCCACTAGCGGTTACAATGAGCAGTTCTTC.